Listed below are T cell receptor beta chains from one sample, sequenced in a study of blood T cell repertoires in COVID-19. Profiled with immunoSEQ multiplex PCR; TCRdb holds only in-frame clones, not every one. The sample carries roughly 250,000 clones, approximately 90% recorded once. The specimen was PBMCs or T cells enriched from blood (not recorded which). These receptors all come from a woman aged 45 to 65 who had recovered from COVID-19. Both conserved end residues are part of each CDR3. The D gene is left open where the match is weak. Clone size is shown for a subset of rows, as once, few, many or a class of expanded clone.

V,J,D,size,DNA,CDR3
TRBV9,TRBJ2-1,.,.,TGTGCCAGCAGCGTTTCGATACAAAGCTCCTACAATGAGCAGTTCTTC,CASSVSIQSSYNEQFF
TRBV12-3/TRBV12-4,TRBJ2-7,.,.,TGTGCCAGCCGGCAGGGCTCCTACGAGCAGTACTTC,CASRQGSYEQYF
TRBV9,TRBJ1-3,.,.,TGTGCCAGCAGCGTAATGAGTACCTCTGGAAACACCATATATTTT,CASSVMSTSGNTIYF
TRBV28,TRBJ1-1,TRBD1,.,TGTGCCAGCAGATTGGACAGGGGGCGCTTCACTGAAGCTTTCTTT,CASRLDRGRFTEAFF
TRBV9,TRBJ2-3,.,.,TGTGCCAGCAGCGCTGCCGGGGGACGGTTCACAGATACGCAGTATTTT,CASSAAGGRFTDTQYF
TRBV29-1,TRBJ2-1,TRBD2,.,TGCAGCGTTGACTCGGGACTAGGGCAGCCGTTCTTC,CSVDSGLGQPFF
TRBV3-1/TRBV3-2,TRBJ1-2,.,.,TGTGCCAGCAGCCTACTTCGACAGGCCTATGGCTACACCTTC,CASSLLRQAYGYTF
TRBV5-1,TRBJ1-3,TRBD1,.,TGCGCCAGCAGCGGGACCGCCGGGACAGGGGTTGGAAACACCATATATTTT,CASSGTAGTGVGNTIYF
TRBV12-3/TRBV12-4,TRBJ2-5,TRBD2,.,TGTGCCAGCAGTTTCCGGGGGGGAGAGACCCAGTACTTC,CASSFRGGETQYF
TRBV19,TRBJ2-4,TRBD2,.,TGTGCCAGTAGGGGGACTAGCGGGAGGGCCTCCGCTATGGGCATTCAGTACTTC,CASRGTSGRASAMGIQYF
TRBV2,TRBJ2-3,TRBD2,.,TGTGCCAGCAGCCCCAATCTTTTAGCGGGAGATACGCAGTATTTT,CASSPNLLAGDTQYF
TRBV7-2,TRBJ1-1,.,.,TGTGCCAGCAGCGCCTCCGGGGTGAACACTGAAGCTTTCTTT,CASSASGVNTEAFF
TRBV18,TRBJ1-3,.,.,TGTGCCAGCTCTTACTCATCTGGAAACACCATATATTTT,CASSYSSGNTIYF
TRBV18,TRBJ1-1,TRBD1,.,TGTGCCAGCTCCTATCGACAGGGAATGAACACTGAAGCTTTCTTT,CASSYRQGMNTEAFF
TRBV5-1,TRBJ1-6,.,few,TGCGCCAGCAGCCCTGGAGGCCAGGAGGCTTCACCCCTCCACTTT,CASSPGGQEASPLHF
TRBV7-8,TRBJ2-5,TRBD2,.,TGTGCCAGCAGCTTAGCTGATCTAGCGGGAACAGAGACCCAGTACTTC,CASSLADLAGTETQYF
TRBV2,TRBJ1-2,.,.,TGTGCCAGCATGCCGTCTAACCCCGTCTATGGCTACACCTTC,CASMPSNPVYGYTF
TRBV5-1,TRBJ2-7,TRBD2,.,TGCGCCAGCAGCTCTAGCGGGAGGGCCACCTACGAGCAGTACTTC,CASSSSGRATYEQYF
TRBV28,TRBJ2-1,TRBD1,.,TGTGCCAGCGCGAAATGGACAGGTGAGCAGTTCTTC,CASAKWTGEQFF
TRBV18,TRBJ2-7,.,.,TGTGCCAGCTCACCCGGGACAAGAGGGTACGAGCAGTACTTC,CASSPGTRGYEQYF
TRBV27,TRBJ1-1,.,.,TGTGCCAGCAGTTTTGGAGGGGCTTGGACTGAAGCTTTCTTT,CASSFGGAWTEAFF
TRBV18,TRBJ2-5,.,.,TGTGCCAGCTCATCCACATTGACTTTGGGAGACCAAGAGACCCAGTACTTC,CASSSTLTLGDQETQYF
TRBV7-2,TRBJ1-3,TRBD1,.,TGTGCCAGCAGTCATTTCCGGGACAGGGGGACAGTAACTGGAAACACCATATATTTT,CASSHFRDRGTVTGNTIYF
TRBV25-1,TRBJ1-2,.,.,TGTGCCAGCAGTGAATTCGTCTCAGGGGGCTACACCTTC,CASSEFVSGGYTF
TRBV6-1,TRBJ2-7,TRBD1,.,TGTGCCAGCAGTGAGGGGACAGGCGGGATTTACGAGCAGTACTTC,CASSEGTGGIYEQYF
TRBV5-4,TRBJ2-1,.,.,TGTGCCAGCAGCTTGCTTGGGGGAGGCTACAATGAGCAGTTCTTC,CASSLLGGGYNEQFF
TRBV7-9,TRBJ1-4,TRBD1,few,TGTGCCAGCAGCTTAGGGACAGGGAATGAAAAACTGTTTTTT,CASSLGTGNEKLFF
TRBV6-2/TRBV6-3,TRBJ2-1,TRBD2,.,TGTGCCAGCAGTTCTCCCCGGACTAGCGGGAAGTACAATGAGCAGTTCTTC,CASSSPRTSGKYNEQFF
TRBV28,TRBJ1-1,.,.,TGTGCCCATCGGAGCAAAGCCACTGAAGCTTTCTTT,CAHRSKATEAFF
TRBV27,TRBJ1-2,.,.,TGTGCCAGCAGTTCCCGGGCCCCCCGGGGCTATGGCTACACCTTC,CASSSRAPRGYGYTF
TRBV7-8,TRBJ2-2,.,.,TGTGCCAGCAGCTCCATCGTACTCAACACCGGGGAGCTGTTTTTT,CASSSIVLNTGELFF
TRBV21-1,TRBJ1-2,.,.,TGTGCCAGCAGCAAACCAGCAGGGGGCGACGATGGCTACACCTTC,CASSKPAGGDDGYTF